These 24 T cell receptor beta chains share one sample of origin, sequenced in a study of shared clonotypes between healthy human individuals. It was CD45RO-negative cells, positively selected for CCR7, that made up naive CD8 cells, with terminally differentiated effector memory CD45RA+ cells excluded. Profiled with immunoSEQ multiplex PCR; TCRdb holds only in-frame clones, not every one. The sample holds under 700,000 clones, approximately 95% seen once. Material: naive CD8+ T cells sorted from blood. These receptors originate from a woman aged 30 to 39 in good health.

This chain connects TRBV28 to TRBJ1-1, with 10 bases identical to TRBD1. The CDR3 consists of 14 residues. Losses at the gene ends were 7 bases for V and 11 bases for J; bases not matched to a gene: 13. Germline CDR1 and CDR2: MDHEN and SYDVKM. CDR3 nucleotides: TGTGCCAGCACTCTGACAGGGGGCGCAAGTGACGCTTTCTTT. Protein product: CASTLTGGASDAFF.

The V gene is TRBV29-1, the J gene TRBJ2-5; maybe TRBD1 (5 bases). The J call is uncertain, as TRBJ2-7 better fits the DNA end. CDR3 length equals 12 residues. The germline V gene encodes CDR1 SQVTM and CDR2 ANQGSEA. The CDR3 DNA follows: TGCAGCGTTGCAGGGATTAGCTACGAGCAGTACTTC. It specifies CSVAGISYEQYF.

This chain uses TRBV7-9 with TRBJ2-5, with D possibly TRBD1 on 6 matching bases. The DNA end is more similar to TRBJ2-7, so the J call may be wrong. The CDR3 totals 11 residues. Germline CDR1 reads SEHNR; CDR2 reads FQNEAQ (reference sequence). The CDR3 here is CASEGAYEQYF. In DNA form, the CDR3 reads TGTGCCAGCGAGGGGGCCTACGAGCAGTACTTC.

V and J are TRBV27 and TRBJ2-1, with TRBD1 as a possible D gene (6 bases). Looked up from germline, CDR1 is MNHEY and CDR2 is SMNVEV (reference sequence). This CDR3 comprises 17 residues. Between the trimmed V and J ends, which lost 4 bases and 1 base, there was a span of 17 bases. The CDR3 DNA is TGTGCCAGCAGTTGGGGGCTCCCGGTCGGTTCCTACAATGAGCAGTTCTTC. It is translated as CASSWGLPVGSYNEQFF.

V usage is TRBV7-2 and J usage is TRBJ2-5; no clear D. Germline V gene lookup returns CDR1 SGHTA and CDR2 FQGNSA. With 1 base removed from V and 3 bases from J, the gap between germline ends came to 6 bases. This CDR3 is 13 amino acids long. Written as DNA, the CDR3 is TGTGCCAGCAGCTTAGACAGCGAAGAGACCCAGTACTTC. Translating gives CASSLDSEETQYF.

The rearrangement links TRBV9 to TRBJ2-1; no definite D call. The CDR3 extends over 14 amino acids. The V end lost 0 bases, the J end lost 4 bases, and 8 bases lay between the germline ends. Per the germline V gene, CDR1 is SGDLS and CDR2 is YYNGEE. The CDR3 nucleotides are TGTGCCAGCAGCGTAGCTTCCGGATACAATGAGCAGTTCTTC. Translated: CASSVASGYNEQFF.

The V gene is TRBV29-1, the J gene TRBJ2-2; possible D gene TRBD2, 6 bases. This CDR3 is 14 amino acids long. Per the germline V gene, CDR1 is SQVTM and CDR2 is ANQGSEA. Trimming stripped 2 bases from V and 1 base from J, with 8 bases between. The CDR3 spells CSVERGLNTGELFF. In DNA, the CDR3 is TGCAGCGTTGAACGGGGACTGAACACCGGGGAGCTGTTTTTT.

The chain combines TRBV13 with TRBJ2-3; 8 bases fit TRBD2. The V gene end was trimmed by 4 bases and the J gene end by 4 bases; junction bases not matched to a gene: 10. Per the germline V gene, CDR1 is PRHDT and CDR2 is FYEKMQ (reference sequence). The CDR3 covers 16 residues. CDR3 sequence reads: CASSSLVGLGADTQYF. DNA of the CDR3: TGTGCCAGCAGCTCACTGGTGGGACTAGGGGCAGATACGCAGTATTTT.

Concerning this clone itself: Other DNA sequences within the sample encode an identical CDR3. The V call is TRBV27, the J call TRBJ2-7; D not certain. V dropped 4 bases and J dropped 1 base, with 8 bases sitting between them. CDR3 length: 13 residues. CDR1 MNHEY and CDR2 SMNVEV come from the germline V gene (reference sequence). CDR3 nucleotide sequence: TGTGCCAGCAGTTCCGGGTGGTCCTACGAGCAGTACTTC. Its translation: CASSSGWSYEQYF.

CDR3 coding DNA: TGTGCCAGCAGCCCCAGTTCGGACAGCCCCTTGGACGAGCAGTACTTC. Translated: CASSPSSDSPLDEQYF. V and J are TRBV5-6 and TRBJ2-5; D perhaps matches TRBD1 (6 bases). The last part of the DNA fits TRBJ2-7 better; the J call may be wrong. The CDR3 loop spans 16 amino acids. Germline CDR1 reads SGHDT; CDR2 reads YYEEEE.

The chain is built from TRBV9 and TRBJ2-1, with no clear D. The V end was cut by 4 bases, the J end by 10 bases, with 15 bases between. The CDR3 is 13 amino acids. Germline V gene data show CDR1 as SGDLS and CDR2 as YYNGEE. CDR3 sequence reads: CASSSPRLLEQFF. The CDR3 nucleotides are TGTGCCAGCAGCTCCCCCCGACTGTTGGAGCAGTTCTTC.

This chain links TRBV11-2 with TRBJ2-5; possible D gene TRBD2, 6 bases. TRBJ2-7 explains the end of the DNA better; the J call may be wrong. Germline-derived CDR1 and CDR2 are SGHAT and FQNNGV. This CDR3 is 14 amino acids long. The CDR3 sequence is CASSLFGGAYEQYF. The CDR3 coding sequence is TGTGCCAGCAGCTTATTTGGCGGGGCCTACGAGCAGTACTTC.

V gene TRBV5-1 combines with J gene TRBJ1-2, with TRBD1 matching 8 bases. The germline CDR1 and CDR2 sequences are SGHRS and YFSETQ. Losses at the gene ends were 2 bases for V and 6 bases for J; bases not matched to a gene: 3. CDR3 length: 13 amino acids. CDR3 amino acids: CASSFGGQDGYTF. The CDR3 DNA reads as TGCGCCAGCAGCTTCGGGGGACAGGATGGCTACACCTTC. The variable domain in full, with the rest retrieved from reference TRBV5-1 and TRBJ1-2, is KAGVTQTPRYLIKTRGQQVTLSCSPISGHRSVSWYQQTPGQGLQFLFEYFSETQRNKGNFPGRFSGRQFSNSRSEMNVSTLELGDSALYLCASSFGGQDGYTFGSGTRLTVV.

The rearrangement uses TRBV2 and TRBJ1-3; 9 nucleotides line up with TRBD1. The CDR3 length is 16 residues. V lost 2 bases to trimming and J lost 4 bases; unmatched junction nucleotides: 6. Germline lookup yields CDR1 SNHLY and CDR2 FYNNEI. CDR3 coding DNA: TGTGCCAGCAGTGAAAGGCGGGGGACAGGGGGAAACACCATATATTTT. It translates to CASSERRGTGGNTIYF. The entire variable domain, with the rest obtained from reference TRBV2 and TRBJ1-3, is as follows: EPEVTQTPSHQVTQMGQEVILRCVPISNHLYFYWYRQILGQKVEFLVSFYNNEISEKSEIFDDQFSVERPDGSNFTLKIRSTKLEDSAMYFCASSERRGTGGNTIYFGEGSWLTVV.

This clone was seen once. This sequence joins TRBV6-5 and TRBJ2-1; TRBD2 is a possible D gene (6 bases). The germline V gene encodes CDR1 MNHEY and CDR2 SVGAGI. Trimming removed 2 bases from V and 8 bases from J, with 7 bases in between. The CDR3 is 12 amino acids. The CDR3 loop is CASSYGGYEQFF. CDR3 DNA: TGTGCCAGCAGTTACGGGGGGTATGAGCAGTTCTTC.

The genes are TRBV29-1 and TRBJ2-3; D is unclear. The V end lost 1 base, the J end lost 3 bases, and 11 bases lay between the germline ends. Germline V gives CDR1 SQVTM, CDR2 ANQGSEA. The CDR3 contains 14 residues. The CDR3 sequence is CSVEGGTRTDTQYF. Written as DNA, the CDR3 is TGCAGCGTTGAAGGCGGAACCCGGACAGATACGCAGTATTTT.

DNA for the CDR3: TGTGCCAGTAGTATAGGTTCAGCGGTGACTGAAGCTTTCTTT. Its translation: CASSIGSAVTEAFF. The chain couples TRBV19 to TRBJ1-1; D remains unclear. Germline V CDR1 and CDR2: LNHDA, SQIVND (reference sequence). The CDR3 covers 14 residues. With 1 base removed from V and 5 bases from J, the gap between germline ends came to 11 bases.

Only one count was recorded for this clone. The chain links TRBV2 to TRBJ2-7, with 8 nucleotides matching TRBD2. The CDR3 is made up of 14 amino acids. The germline V gene has CDR1 SNHLY and CDR2 FYNNEI. Losses at the gene ends were 4 bases for V and 4 bases for J; bases not matched to a gene: 6. The CDR3: CASSASGGFYEQYF. In DNA, the CDR3 is TGTGCCAGCAGTGCTTCGGGAGGGTTTTACGAGCAGTACTTC.

This chain joins TRBV7-2 and TRBJ2-3, with 12 bases identical to TRBD2. V lost 5 bases, J lost 5 bases, and 11 bases stayed unmatched. Germline V CDR1 and CDR2: SGHTA, FQGNSA. CDR3 length: 17 residues. CDR3 protein: CASSLTILAGGVDTQYF. The DNA of the CDR3 is TGTGCCAGCAGCCTCACGATACTAGCGGGAGGAGTAGATACGCAGTATTTT. Combining the CDR3 with reference TRBV7-2 and TRBJ2-3 gives the whole variable domain GAGVSQSPSNKVTEKGKDVELRCDPISGHTALYWYRQSLGQGLEFLIYFQGNSAPDKSGLPSDRFSAERTGGSVSTLTIQRTQQEDSAVYLCASSLTILAGGVDTQYFGPGTRLTVL.

The chain recombines TRBV7-9 with TRBJ2-1; no firm D call. The germline V gene encodes CDR1 SEHNR and CDR2 FQNEAQ (reference sequence). Between the trimmed V and J ends, which lost 6 bases and 5 bases, there was a span of 14 bases. The CDR3 runs to 14 residues. The CDR3 here is CASSDGRLNNEQFF. The CDR3 DNA reads as TGTGCCAGCAGTGACGGACGCCTCAACAATGAGCAGTTCTTC.

This chain links TRBV19 with TRBJ2-1, with D possibly being TRBD1 or TRBD2 (6 bases each). The CDR3 loop spans 14 amino acids. V dropped 3 bases and J dropped 8 bases, with 14 bases sitting between them. Per germline, CDR1 LNHDA and CDR2 SQIVND (reference sequence). CDR3 protein: CASSIGFGGYEQFF. The DNA for the CDR3 is TGTGCCAGTAGTATTGGTTTCGGGGGCTATGAGCAGTTCTTC.

The chain employs TRBV11-2 and TRBJ2-6, with 9 bases matching TRBD1. The CDR3 is made up of 20 amino acids. Germline V CDR1 and CDR2: SGHAT, FQNNGV. Trimming cost V 0 bases and J 0 bases; bases outside gene matches: 9. The CDR3, as DNA: TGTGCCAGCAGCTTAGATGCGGGTGGGACAGGGTCCTCTGGGGCCAACGTCCTGACTTTC. Translation gives CASSLDAGGTGSSGANVLTF. Full variable domain (outside the CDR3, taken from reference TRBV11-2 and TRBJ2-6): EAGVAQSPRYKIIEKRQSVAFWCNPISGHATLYWYQQILGQGPKLLIQFQNNGVVDDSQLPKDRFSAERLKGVDSTLKIQPAKLEDSAVYLCASSLDAGGTGSSGANVLTFGAGSRLTVL.

The genes are TRBV27 and TRBJ2-4; the D is unclear. The germline V gene encodes CDR1 MNHEY and CDR2 SMNVEV (reference sequence). The CDR3 length is 10 residues. Deletions cut 8 bases from V and 4 bases from J, with 3 bases between. The CDR3 DNA follows: TGTGCCAGCGGGAAAAACATTCAGTACTTC. This codes for CASGKNIQYF.

The rearrangement uses TRBV29-1 and TRBJ2-7; D possibly uses TRBD1 or TRBD2 (5 bases each). V shed 6 bases and J shed 7 bases, with 19 bases lying between them. Germline V CDR1 and CDR2: SQVTM, ANQGSEA. CDR3 size: 13 residues. CDR3 coding DNA: TGCAGCGTGGGGCACAGATCTACGGGGGAGCAGTACTTC. Its translation: CSVGHRSTGEQYF.